Sequencing of this T cell receptor (beta chain) was carried out in a study of identifying expanded T cells in peripheral blood. Regarding the study as a whole: Across healthy donors, higher total template counts meant significantly greater approximately two-week count variance. About 1.2 clones differed between technical replicates, versus approximately 16 and 20 over time.

During the collection period, no donor immune events like infections were recorded. In the case of this clone: Its antigen is still unknown.

Losses at the gene ends were 2 bases for V and 1 base for J; bases not matched to a gene: 1. The CDR3 loop spans 13 amino acids. Germline CDR1 GTSNPN, CDR2 SVGIG (reference sequence). Libraries were prepared by immunoSEQ multiplex PCR; TCRdb keeps only in-frame clonotypes and omits some of them. The data hold around 84,000 clones, with roughly 90% observed a single time. This rearrangement joins TRBV30 to TRBJ2-7, with TRBD1 matching 8 bases. Sequenced sample: blood. The receptor was isolated from a person between 18 and 75 years old in good health. In DNA form, the CDR3 reads TGTGCCTGGAGTACAGGGGGTTCCTACGAGCAGTACTTC. Translating gives CAWSTGGSYEQYF.